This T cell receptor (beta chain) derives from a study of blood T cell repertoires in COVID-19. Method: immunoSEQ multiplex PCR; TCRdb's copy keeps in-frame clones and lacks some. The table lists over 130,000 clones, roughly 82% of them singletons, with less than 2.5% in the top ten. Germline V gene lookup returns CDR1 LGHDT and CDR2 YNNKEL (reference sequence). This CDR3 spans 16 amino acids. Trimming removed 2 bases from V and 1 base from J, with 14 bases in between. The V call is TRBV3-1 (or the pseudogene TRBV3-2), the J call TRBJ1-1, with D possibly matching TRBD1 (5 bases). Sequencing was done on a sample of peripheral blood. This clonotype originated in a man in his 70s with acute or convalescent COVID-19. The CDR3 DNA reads TGTGCCAGCAGCCAACAGCCCTTAACAGGGAACACTGAAGCTTTCTTT. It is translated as CASSQQPLTGNTEAFF.